The present TCR beta chain was sequenced within a study of blood T cells in healthy people across ages. Points from the study as a whole: Estimated diversity across one million T cells was deemed an underestimate. Unsorted PBMCs blocked a conclusive comparison of naive and antigen-experienced cells.

The use of a sample-barcoded 5' primer and a J-beta primer mix characterized a second PCR of about 7 to 12 cycles. TCRdb itself ran the 5' RACE reads through MiXCR, one entry per CDR3 protein. The table includes over a million distinct CDR3 sequences, roughly 45% detected once. Each individual donor underwent a draw of about 9.1 milliliters of peripheral blood. This clonotype turned up a few times. Its antigen is currently unknown. The sequence was obtained from a woman aged 18-29 years in good health. Sequencing input: blood.

The CDR3, as DNA: TGTGCCAGCATATTGGACAGGGGAGCGGTGATGGGCACAGATACGCAGTATTTT. It yields the protein CASILDRGAVMGTDTQYF. The chain has TRBV12-3 or TRBV12-4 and TRBJ2-3, with 9 positions matching TRBD1. The junction had 15 bases not matched to a gene; V was cut back by 7 bases and J by 1 base. The CDR3 runs 18 residues.